This T cell receptor beta chain was recovered during a study of spatial heterogeneity in lung cancer. Time point of the sample: blood at routine non-recurrence follow-up after resection. The input material, whole RNA from tumor, nontumor lung or frozen PBMC, was sequenced unsorted. In TCRdb, the 5' RACE reads were re-called with MiXCR into one record per CDR3 protein. Of 51,000 or so distinct CDR3 sequences in the sample, roughly 7.4% were seen once. This clonotype appeared many times. Sample: PBMCs, taken at follow-up. The TCR originated in a female donor with early-stage non-small cell lung cancer.

Written as DNA, the CDR3 is TGTGCCAGCAGTGATGGGCAGGGCATTGTAAAACTGTTTTTT. This encodes CASSDGQGIVKLFF. This chain uses TRBV6-1 with TRBJ1-4, with D possibly being TRBD1 (5 bases). Per germline, CDR1 MNHNS and CDR2 SASEGT. This CDR3 spans 14 amino acids. Trimming shortened V by 3 bases and J by 10 bases, and 15 bases separated the two germline ends.